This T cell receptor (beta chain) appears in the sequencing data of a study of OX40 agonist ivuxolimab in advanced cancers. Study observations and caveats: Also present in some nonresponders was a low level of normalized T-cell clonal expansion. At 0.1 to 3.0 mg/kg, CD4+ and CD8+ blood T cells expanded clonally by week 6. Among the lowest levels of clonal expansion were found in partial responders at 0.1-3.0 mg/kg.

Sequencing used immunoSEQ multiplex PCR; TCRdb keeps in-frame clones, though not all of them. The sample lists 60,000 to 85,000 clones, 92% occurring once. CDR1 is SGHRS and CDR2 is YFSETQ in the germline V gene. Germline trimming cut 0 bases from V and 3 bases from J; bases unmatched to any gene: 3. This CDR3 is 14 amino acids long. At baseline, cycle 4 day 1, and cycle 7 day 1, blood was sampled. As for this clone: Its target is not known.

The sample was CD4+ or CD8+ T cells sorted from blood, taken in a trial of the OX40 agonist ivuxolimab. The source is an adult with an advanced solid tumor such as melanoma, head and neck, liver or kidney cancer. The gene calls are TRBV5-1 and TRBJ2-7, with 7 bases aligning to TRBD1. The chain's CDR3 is CASSLEDRYYEQYF. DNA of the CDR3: TGCGCCAGCAGCTTGGAGGACAGGTACTACGAGCAGTACTTC.